This T cell receptor (beta chain) originates from a study of CD8+ T cells in alopecia areata. General study findings and limits: Lesional scalp exceeded normal scalp in clonality, especially in alopecia totalis/universalis.

CD25+CD127- cells were sorted from CD4+ cells in roughly 5 patients. cDNA serving as the sequencing template came from extracted, reverse transcribed RNA. Sequencing was performed with immunoSEQ multiplex PCR; in TCRdb, only in-frame clones are kept and a portion is missing. The sample has thousands of clones, 65% to 80% seen once; the top ten hold approximately 2.7%. Trimming removed 4 bases at V and 1 base at J, with 13 bases between. Germline lookup yields CDR1 SQVTM and CDR2 ANQGSEA. This CDR3 has 14 amino acids. Turning to this clone: Its matching antigen is unknown.

Sequenced: CD4+ Tregs sorted from blood. The source of this sequence is a human donor with alopecia areata. The rearrangement uses TRBV29-1 and TRBJ1-1; D gene ambiguous. CDR3 loop: CSVVGGPWNTEAFF. The CDR3 bases are TGCAGCGTTGTAGGCGGACCATGGAACACTGAAGCTTTCTTT. Full variable domain (rest looked up from reference TRBV29-1 and TRBJ1-1): SAVISQKPSRDICQRGTSLTIQCQVDSQVTMMFWYRQQPGQSLTLIATANQGSEATYESGFVIDKFPISRPNLTFSTLTVSNMSPEDSSIYLCSVVGGPWNTEAFFGQGTRLTVV.